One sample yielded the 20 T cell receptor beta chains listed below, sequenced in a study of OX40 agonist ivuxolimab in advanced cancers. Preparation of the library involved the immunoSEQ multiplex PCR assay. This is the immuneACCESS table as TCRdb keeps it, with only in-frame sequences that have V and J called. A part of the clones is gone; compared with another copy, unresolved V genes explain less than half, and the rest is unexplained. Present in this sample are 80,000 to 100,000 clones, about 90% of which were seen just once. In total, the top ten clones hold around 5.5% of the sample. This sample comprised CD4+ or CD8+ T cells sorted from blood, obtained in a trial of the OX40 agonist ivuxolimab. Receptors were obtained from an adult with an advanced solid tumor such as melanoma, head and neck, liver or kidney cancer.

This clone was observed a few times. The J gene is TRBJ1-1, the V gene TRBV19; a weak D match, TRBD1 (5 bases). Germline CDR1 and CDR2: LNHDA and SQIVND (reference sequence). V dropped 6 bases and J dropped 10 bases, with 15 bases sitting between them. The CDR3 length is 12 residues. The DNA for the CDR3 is TGTGCCAGTAGCAGCGAAGGGGTGGTAGCTTTCTTT. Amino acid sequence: CASSSEGVVAFF.

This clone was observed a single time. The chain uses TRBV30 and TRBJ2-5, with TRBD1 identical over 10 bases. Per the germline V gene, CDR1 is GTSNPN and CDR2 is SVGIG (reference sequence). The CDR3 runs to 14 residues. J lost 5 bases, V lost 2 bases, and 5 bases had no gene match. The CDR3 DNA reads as TGTGCCTGGAGTAGGACAGGGGGACGCGAGACCCAGTACTTC. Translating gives CAWSRTGGRETQYF.

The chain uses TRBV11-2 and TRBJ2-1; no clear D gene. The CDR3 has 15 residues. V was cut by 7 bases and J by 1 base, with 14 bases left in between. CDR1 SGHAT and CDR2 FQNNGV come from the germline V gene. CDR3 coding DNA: TGTGCCAGCAATGGTCTGTTCAAGTCCTACAATGAGCAGTTCTTC. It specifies CASNGLFKSYNEQFF.

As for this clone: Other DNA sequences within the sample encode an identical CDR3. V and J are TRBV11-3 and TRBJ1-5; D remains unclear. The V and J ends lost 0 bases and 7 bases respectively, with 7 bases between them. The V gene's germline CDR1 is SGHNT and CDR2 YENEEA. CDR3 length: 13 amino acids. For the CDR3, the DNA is TGTGCCAGCAGCTTAGAGGAAGGCCAGCCCCAGCATTTT. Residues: CASSLEEGQPQHF.

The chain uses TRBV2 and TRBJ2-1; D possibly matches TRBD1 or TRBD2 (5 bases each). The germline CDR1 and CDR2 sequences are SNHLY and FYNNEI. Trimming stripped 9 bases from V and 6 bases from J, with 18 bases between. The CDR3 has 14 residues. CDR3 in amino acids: CASNLRGQLNEQFF. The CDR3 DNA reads TGTGCCAGTAATCTCCGGGGCCAACTCAATGAGCAGTTCTTC.

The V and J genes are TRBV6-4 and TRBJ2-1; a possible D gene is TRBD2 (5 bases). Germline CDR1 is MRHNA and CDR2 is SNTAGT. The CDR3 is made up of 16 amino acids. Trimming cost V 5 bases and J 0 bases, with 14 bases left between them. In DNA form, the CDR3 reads TGTGCCAGCAGTCTACAAGCGGTCCCCTCCTACAATGAGCAGTTCTTC. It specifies CASSLQAVPSYNEQFF.

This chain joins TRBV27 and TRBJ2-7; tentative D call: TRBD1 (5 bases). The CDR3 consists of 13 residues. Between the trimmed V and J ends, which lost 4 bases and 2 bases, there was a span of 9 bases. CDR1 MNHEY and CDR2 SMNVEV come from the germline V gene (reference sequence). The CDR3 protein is CASSSRVTYEQYF. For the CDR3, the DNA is TGTGCCAGCAGTTCCAGGGTAACCTACGAGCAGTACTTC.

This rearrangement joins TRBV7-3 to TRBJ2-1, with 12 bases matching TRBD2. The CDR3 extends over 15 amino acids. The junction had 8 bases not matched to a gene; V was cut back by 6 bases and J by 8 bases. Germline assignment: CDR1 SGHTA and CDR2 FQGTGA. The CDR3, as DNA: TGTGCCAGCAGGGCTTCGACTAGCGGGAGAGATGAGCAGTTCTTC. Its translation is CASRASTSGRDEQFF.

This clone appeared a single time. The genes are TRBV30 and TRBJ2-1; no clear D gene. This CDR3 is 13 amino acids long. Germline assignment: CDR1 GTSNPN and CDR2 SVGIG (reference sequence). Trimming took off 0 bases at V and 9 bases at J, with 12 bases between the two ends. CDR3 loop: CAWSVLVVSEQFF. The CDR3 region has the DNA TGTGCCTGGAGTGTACTGGTGGTTAGTGAGCAGTTCTTC.

The CDR3 nucleotides read TGTGCCAGCAGCCAACAGGGTAACACTGAAGCTTTCTTT. Residues: CASSQQGNTEAFF. The chain recombines TRBV7-3 with TRBJ1-1, with a weak D call TRBD1 (6 bases). The CDR3 sequence is 13 residues long. Germline V gene data show CDR1 as SGHTA and CDR2 as FQGTGA. The V end lost 5 bases, the J end lost 2 bases, and 9 bases lay between the germline ends.

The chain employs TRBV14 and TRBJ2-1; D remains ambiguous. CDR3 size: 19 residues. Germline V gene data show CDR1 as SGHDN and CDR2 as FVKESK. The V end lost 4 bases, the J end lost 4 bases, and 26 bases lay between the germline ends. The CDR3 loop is CASSRKIFGATSWYNEQFF. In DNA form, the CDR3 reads TGTGCCAGCAGCCGAAAGATTTTCGGAGCGACGAGTTGGTACAATGAGCAGTTCTTC.

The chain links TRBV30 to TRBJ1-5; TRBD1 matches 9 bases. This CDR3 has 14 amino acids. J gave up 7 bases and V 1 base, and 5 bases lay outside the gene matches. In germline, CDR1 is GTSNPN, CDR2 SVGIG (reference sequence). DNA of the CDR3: TGTGCCTGGAGTGCCGGACAGGGGAGACAGCCCCAGCATTTT. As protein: CAWSAGQGRQPQHF.

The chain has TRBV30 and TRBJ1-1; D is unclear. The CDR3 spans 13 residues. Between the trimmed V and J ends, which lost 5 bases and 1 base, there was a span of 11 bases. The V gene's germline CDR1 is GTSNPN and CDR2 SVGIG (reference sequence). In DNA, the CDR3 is TGTGCCTGGTCTCGCTTGGGGAACACTGAAGCTTTCTTT. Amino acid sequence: CAWSRLGNTEAFF.

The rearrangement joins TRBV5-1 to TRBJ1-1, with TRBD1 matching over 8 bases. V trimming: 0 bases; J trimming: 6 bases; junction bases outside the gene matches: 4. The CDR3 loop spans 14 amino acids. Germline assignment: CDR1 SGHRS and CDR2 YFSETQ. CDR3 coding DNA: TGCGCCAGCAGCTTGGGGGGACAGGTCCCTGAAGCTTTCTTT. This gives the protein CASSLGGQVPEAFF. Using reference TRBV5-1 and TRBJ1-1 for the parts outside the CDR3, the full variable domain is KAGVTQTPRYLIKTRGQQVTLSCSPISGHRSVSWYQQTPGQGLQFLFEYFSETQRNKGNFPGRFSGRQFSNSRSEMNVSTLELGDSALYLCASSLGGQVPEAFFGQGTRLTVV.

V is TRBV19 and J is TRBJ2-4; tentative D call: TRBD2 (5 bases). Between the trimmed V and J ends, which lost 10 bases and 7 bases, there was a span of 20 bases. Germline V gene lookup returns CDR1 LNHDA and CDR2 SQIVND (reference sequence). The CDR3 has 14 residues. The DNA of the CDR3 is TGTGCCACCCGAAAAAAGACCGGGGTTAACATTCAGTACTTC. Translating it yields CATRKKTGVNIQYF.

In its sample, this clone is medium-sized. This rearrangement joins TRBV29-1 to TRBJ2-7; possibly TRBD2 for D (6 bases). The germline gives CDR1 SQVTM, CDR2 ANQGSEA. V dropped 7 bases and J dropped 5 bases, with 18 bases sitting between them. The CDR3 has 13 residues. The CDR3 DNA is TGCAGCGCCCAAGGAGGGGAAACGCACGAGCAGTACTTC. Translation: CSAQGGETHEQYF.

The CDR3 region is CASSPGRAPDTQYF. CDR3 nucleotide sequence: TGTGCCAGCTCACCGGGGAGGGCGCCAGATACGCAGTATTTT. V is TRBV18 and J is TRBJ2-3, with 7 bases aligning to TRBD2. V gave up 3 bases and J gave up 4 bases; unmatched junction bases: 4. This CDR3 region has 14 residues. The germline gives CDR1 KGHSH, CDR2 LQKENI.

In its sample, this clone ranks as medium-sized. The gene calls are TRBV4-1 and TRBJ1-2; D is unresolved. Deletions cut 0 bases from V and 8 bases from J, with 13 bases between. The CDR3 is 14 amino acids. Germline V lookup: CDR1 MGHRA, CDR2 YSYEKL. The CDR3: CASSQDQNTGGYTF. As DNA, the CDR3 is TGCGCCAGCAGCCAAGATCAGAATACCGGGGGCTACACCTTC.

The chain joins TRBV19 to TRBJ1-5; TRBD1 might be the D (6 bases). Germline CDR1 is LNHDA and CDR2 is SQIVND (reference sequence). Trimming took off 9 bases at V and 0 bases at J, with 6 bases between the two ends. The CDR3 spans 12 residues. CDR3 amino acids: CASRGSNQPQHF. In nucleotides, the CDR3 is TGTGCCAGCAGGGGTAGCAATCAGCCCCAGCATTTT.

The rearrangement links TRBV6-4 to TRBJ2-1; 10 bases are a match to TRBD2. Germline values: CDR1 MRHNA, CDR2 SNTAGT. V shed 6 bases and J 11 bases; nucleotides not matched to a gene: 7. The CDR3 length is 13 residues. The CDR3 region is CASSPILAGKQFF. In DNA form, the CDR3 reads TGTGCCAGCAGCCCTATACTAGCGGGAAAGCAGTTCTTC.